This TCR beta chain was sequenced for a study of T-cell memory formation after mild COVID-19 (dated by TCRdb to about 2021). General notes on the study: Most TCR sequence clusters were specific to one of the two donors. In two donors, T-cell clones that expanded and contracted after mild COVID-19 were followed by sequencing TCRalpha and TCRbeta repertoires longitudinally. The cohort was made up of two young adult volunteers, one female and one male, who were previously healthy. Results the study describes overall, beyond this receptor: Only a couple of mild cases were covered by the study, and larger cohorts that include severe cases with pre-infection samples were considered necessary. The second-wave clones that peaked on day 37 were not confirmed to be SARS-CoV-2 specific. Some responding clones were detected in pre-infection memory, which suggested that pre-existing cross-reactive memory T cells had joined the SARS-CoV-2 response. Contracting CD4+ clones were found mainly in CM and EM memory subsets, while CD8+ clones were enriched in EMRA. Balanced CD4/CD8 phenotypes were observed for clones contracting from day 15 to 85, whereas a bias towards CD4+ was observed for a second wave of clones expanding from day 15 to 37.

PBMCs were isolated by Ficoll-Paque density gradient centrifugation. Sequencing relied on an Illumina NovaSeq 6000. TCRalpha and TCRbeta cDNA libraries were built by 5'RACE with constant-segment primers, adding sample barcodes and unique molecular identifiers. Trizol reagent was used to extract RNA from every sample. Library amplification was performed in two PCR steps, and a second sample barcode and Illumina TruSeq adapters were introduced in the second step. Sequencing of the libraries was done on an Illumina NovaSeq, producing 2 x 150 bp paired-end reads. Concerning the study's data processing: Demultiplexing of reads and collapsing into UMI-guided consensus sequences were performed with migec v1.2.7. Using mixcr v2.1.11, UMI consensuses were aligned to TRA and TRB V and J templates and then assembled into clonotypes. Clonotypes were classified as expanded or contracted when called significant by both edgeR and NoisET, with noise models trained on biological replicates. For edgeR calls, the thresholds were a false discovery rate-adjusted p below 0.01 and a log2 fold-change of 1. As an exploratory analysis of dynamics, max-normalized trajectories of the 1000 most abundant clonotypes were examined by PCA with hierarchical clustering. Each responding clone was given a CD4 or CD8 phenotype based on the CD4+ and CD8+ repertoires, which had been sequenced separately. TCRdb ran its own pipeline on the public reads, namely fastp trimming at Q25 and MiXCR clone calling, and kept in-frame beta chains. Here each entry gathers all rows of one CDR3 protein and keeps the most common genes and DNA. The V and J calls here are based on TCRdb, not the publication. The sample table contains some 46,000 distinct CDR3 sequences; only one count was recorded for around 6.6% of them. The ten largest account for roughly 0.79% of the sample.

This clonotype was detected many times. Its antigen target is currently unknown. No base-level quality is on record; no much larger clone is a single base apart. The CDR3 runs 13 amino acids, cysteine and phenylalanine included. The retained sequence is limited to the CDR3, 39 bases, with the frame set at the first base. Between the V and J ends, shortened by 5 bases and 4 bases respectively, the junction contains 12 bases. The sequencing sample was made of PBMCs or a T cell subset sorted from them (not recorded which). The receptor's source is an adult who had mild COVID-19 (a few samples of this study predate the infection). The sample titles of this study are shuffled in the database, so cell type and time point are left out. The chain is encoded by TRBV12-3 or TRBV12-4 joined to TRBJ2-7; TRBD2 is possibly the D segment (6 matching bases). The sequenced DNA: TGTGCCAGCAGTCGTGGACTACCGTACGAGCAGTACTTC. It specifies CASSRGLPYEQYF.